This entry describes one T cell receptor beta chain. The antigen is not known. This entry is derived from a study of T cell repertoires in cytomegalovirus infection. Study-level background: Peptides in the study included HLA-C-restricted and HLA-B-restricted CMV epitopes. Indications of both CMV infection and matching HLA type were provided by public TCR beta signatures. Study observations and caveats: HLA-C-restricted TCR beta clonotypes specific for CMV led the ex vivo response. Cumulative public TCR beta family frequency identified carriers of CMV plus the relevant HLA.

TCRdb reprocessed the reads with MiXCR, giving one entry per CDR3 protein. This table holds roughly 700,000 distinct CDR3 sequences, 30% to 35% found once. The CDR3 sequence is 17 residues long. With V trimmed by 4 bases and J by 7 bases, 19 bases remained unmatched. Germline assignment: CDR1 DFQATT and CDR2 SNEGSKA (reference sequence). This sequence originates from a human donor in good health (CMV status not recorded). Some clones in this sample may be carry-over from other donors' samples. The starting material was cultured PBMCs, obtained from culture after CMV antigen stimulation. This chain connects TRBV20-1 to TRBJ2-3; 8 bases align to TRBD2. The CDR3 reads CSANKPTPGLGSNTQYF. The CDR3 DNA follows: TGCAGTGCTAACAAACCAACCCCGGGACTAGGGTCAAATACGCAGTATTTT.